These 29 T cell receptor beta chains share one sample of origin, sequenced in a study of Ad26.COV2.S vaccination and SARS-CoV-2 variants. Indicated treatment: 15 to 20 received Ad26.COV2.S at low or high dose, single or two shots; about five received placebo; per-sample allocation not given. Samples came from day 63 after the first vaccine or placebo injection. TCRdb keeps only in-frame clones here, not all; method: immunoSEQ multiplex PCR. This sample carries some 330,000 clones, roughly nine tenths of them seen once, and the ten largest clones take about 5%. The sequenced sample was peripheral blood, obtained in a trial of Ad26.COV2.S vaccine versus placebo. The receptors shown here come from a person aged 18-65 years who received the Ad26.COV2.S COVID-19 vaccine or a placebo.

The chain employs TRBV6-5 and TRBJ2-1; maybe TRBD1 (5 bases). Germline V lookup: CDR1 MNHEY, CDR2 SVGAGI. This CDR3 has 13 residues. Trimming left V 3 bases short and J 3 bases short, with 6 bases between. CDR3 DNA: TGTGCCAGCAGTTATACAGGCTACAATGAGCAGTTCTTC. This sequence encodes CASSYTGYNEQFF.

The chain couples TRBV27 to TRBJ1-4; 10 positions match TRBD1. The CDR3 is made up of 16 amino acids. The V segment lost 1 base and the J segment 4 bases; nucleotides outside the gene matches: 3. Germline V gene sequence: CDR1 MNHEY, CDR2 SMNVEV (reference sequence). CDR3 DNA: TGTGCCAGCAGTTTATTACGGGACAGGGGTAATGAAAAACTGTTTTTT. Encoded protein: CASSLLRDRGNEKLFF.

CDR3 amino acids: CASSLQGEFIGDTIYF. CDR3 DNA sequence: TGCGCCAGCAGCTTGCAGGGGGAATTTATCGGGGACACCATATATTTT. The rearrangement links TRBV5-1 to TRBJ1-3, with 7 bases identical to TRBD1. The J segment lost 8 bases and the V segment lost 1 base, leaving 12 bases of the junction unmatched. Germline loops: CDR1 SGHRS, CDR2 YFSETQ. The CDR3 totals 16 residues. The variable domain in full, with the rest retrieved from reference TRBV5-1 and TRBJ1-3, is KAGVTQTPRYLIKTRGQQVTLSCSPISGHRSVSWYQQTPGQGLQFLFEYFSETQRNKGNFPGRFSGRQFSNSRSEMNVSTLELGDSALYLCASSLQGEFIGDTIYFGEGSWLTVV.

The genes are TRBV27 and TRBJ1-6; D gene ambiguous. The CDR3 totals 12 residues. The germline V and J ends were trimmed by 2 bases and 10 bases, with 6 bases remaining between them. Per the germline V gene, CDR1 is MNHEY and CDR2 is SMNVEV (reference sequence). CDR3 in DNA: TGTGCCAGCAGTTTAAACGCATCACCCCTCCACTTT. Translating gives CASSLNASPLHF.

The V and J genes are TRBV24-1 and TRBJ1-2, with TRBD1 as a possible D gene (6 bases). The CDR3 runs 14 residues. V was pared by 2 bases and J by 4 bases, with 10 bases between. Per the germline V gene, CDR1 is KGHDR and CDR2 is SFDVKD. For the CDR3, the DNA is TGTGCCACCAGTGATTGGGGACAAAGCTATGGCTACACCTTC. This gives the protein CATSDWGQSYGYTF.

The chain couples TRBV6-5 to TRBJ1-2; 8 bases are shared with TRBD1. The CDR3 is made up of 15 amino acids. Trimming took 9 bases from V and 4 from J; bases not matched to a gene: 13. Germline values: CDR1 MNHEY, CDR2 SVGAGI. In DNA, the CDR3 is TGTGCCAGTCGACAAGGACAGGGTAGGGCCTATGGCTACACCTTC. It encodes CASRQGQGRAYGYTF.

This chain links TRBV4-3 with TRBJ1-1; D unclear. The CDR3 length is 13 residues. Trimming stripped 0 bases from V and 3 bases from J, with 5 bases between. Germline CDR1 and CDR2: LGHNA and YSLEER. CDR3 sequence (DNA): TGCGCCAGCAGCCAAGATGGACACACTGAAGCTTTCTTT. Its protein is CASSQDGHTEAFF.

This clone was detected once. The chain uses TRBV5-4 and TRBJ2-1; possibly TRBD2 for D (5 bases). V lost 4 bases to trimming and J lost 4 bases, with 18 bases between them. The CDR3 length is 16 residues. CDR1 is SGHNT and CDR2 is YYREEE in the germline V gene (reference sequence). The CDR3 is CASSRGTYSQYNEQFF. The CDR3 DNA sequence: TGTGCCAGCAGCCGGGGTACCTATAGTCAATACAATGAGCAGTTCTTC.

This clone came up once. The genes are TRBV25-1 and TRBJ2-5; D is uncertain. The CDR3 has 15 amino acids. Trimming shortened V by 7 bases and J by 7 bases, and 22 bases separated the two germline ends. The germline V gene encodes CDR1 MGHDK and CDR2 SYGVNS. As DNA, the CDR3 is TGTGCCAGCAATCGAATGGAGACCGCGTCCGGGACCCAGTACTTC. Its translation is CASNRMETASGTQYF.

This chain joins TRBV18 and TRBJ1-1, with D maybe TRBD1 (6 bases). This CDR3 comprises 14 residues. From germline, CDR1 is KGHSH and CDR2 LQKENI. V lost 6 bases and J lost 5, with 16 bases in between. The CDR3 sequence: CASSPREGGTEAFF. The CDR3 region has the DNA TGTGCCAGCTCTCCCCGGGAAGGGGGAACTGAAGCTTTCTTT.

The chain couples TRBV12-3 or TRBV12-4 to TRBJ2-1, with D unresolved. CDR3 length equals 12 residues. Trimming shortened V by 5 bases and J by 4 bases, and 6 bases separated the two germline ends. CDR3 amino acids: CASSDGYNEQFF. DNA for the CDR3: TGTGCCAGCAGTGATGGGTACAATGAGCAGTTCTTC.

The chain recombines TRBV19 with TRBJ1-4; D remains unclear. The CDR3 is 11 residues long. The V gene's germline CDR1 is LNHDA and CDR2 SQIVND (reference sequence). V lost 7 bases to trimming and J lost 11 bases, with 11 bases between them. The CDR3 sequence: CASMGRRKLFF. Here the CDR3 DNA reads TGTGCCAGTATGGGGAGGCGGAAACTGTTTTTT.

This chain links TRBV9 with TRBJ2-2, with TRBD1 identical over 11 bases. V was clipped by 5 bases and J by 3 bases; unmatched bases: 6. Germline CDR1 is SGDLS and CDR2 is YYNGEE. This CDR3 spans 16 amino acids. Written as DNA, the CDR3 is TGTGCCAGCAGAAAACAGGGACAGGGGGACACCGGGGAGCTGTTTTTT. Residues: CASRKQGQGDTGELFF.

The chain links TRBV4-3 to TRBJ1-2; D is ambiguous. Per germline, CDR1 LGHNA and CDR2 YSLEER. Trimming took off 0 bases at V and 0 bases at J, with 17 bases between the two ends. This CDR3 is built from 18 residues. The DNA of the CDR3 is TGCGCCAGCAGCCAAGAGTTGGGGTTACTGGGCGCTAACTATGGCTACACCTTC. It is translated as CASSQELGLLGANYGYTF.

The chain links TRBV19 to TRBJ1-5, with D unresolved. Trimming pared 0 bases from V and 3 bases from J, leaving 9 bases between. Germline CDR1 is LNHDA and CDR2 is SQIVND (reference sequence). The CDR3 totals 15 residues. The CDR3, as DNA: TGTGCCAGTAGTATAGATCGCGGAAACAATCAGCCCCAGCATTTT. It is translated as CASSIDRGNNQPQHF.

In DNA, the CDR3 is TGTGCCATCAGTGAGTCGACAGGGGCGGCGAACACTGAAGCTTTCTTT. It specifies CAISESTGAANTEAFF. This sequence joins TRBV10-3 and TRBJ1-1; 8 nucleotides agree with TRBD1. Per germline, CDR1 ENHRY and CDR2 SYGVKD. Trimming at V came to 0 bases and at J to 1 base, leaving 4 bases not matched to a gene. This CDR3 is built from 16 residues.

As for this clone: At the DNA level, this CDR3 is encoded by other sequences in the same sample as well. The chain employs TRBV18 and TRBJ2-5; unclear D gene. This CDR3 is 13 amino acids long. V was shortened by 0 bases and J by 0 bases, with 2 bases between the two germline ends. CDR1 and CDR2 (germline): KGHSH, LQKENI. The CDR3 is CASSPPNQETQYF. The CDR3 bases are TGTGCCAGCTCACCACCGAACCAAGAGACCCAGTACTTC.

This chain links TRBV27 with TRBJ1-2; a possible D gene is TRBD1 (5 bases). CDR3 size: 13 residues. Trimming cost V 7 bases and J 4 bases, with 13 bases left between them. Germline loops: CDR1 MNHEY, CDR2 SMNVEV (reference sequence). The CDR3 nucleotides are TGTGCCAGCATGGGCAGGGAGAGCTATGGCTACACCTTC. This encodes CASMGRESYGYTF.

V is TRBV6-5 and J is TRBJ2-5, with TRBD2 matching 7 bases. Germline CDR1 and CDR2: MNHEY and SVGAGI. The CDR3 totals 14 residues. V lost 6 bases to trimming and J lost 2 bases; unmatched junction nucleotides: 6. The CDR3 DNA reads as TGTGCCAGCAGAAAGATGGGGGGGCAAGAGACCCAGTACTTC. Protein: CASRKMGGQETQYF.

This clone has just a few counts. This chain uses TRBV6-5 with TRBJ2-2; D possibly uses TRBD1 or TRBD2 (5 bases each). CDR3 length: 15 amino acids. The V gene lost 4 bases and the J gene lost 4 bases, with 13 bases spanning the gap. Germline V gene sequence: CDR1 MNHEY, CDR2 SVGAGI. CDR3 nucleotides: TGTGCCAGCAGTTCGGGACGTGGGGTCACCGGGGAGCTGTTTTTT. As protein: CASSSGRGVTGELFF.

This chain connects TRBV7-2 to TRBJ2-3, with TRBD1 matching over 7 bases. The CDR3 is 13 residues long. Germline V gives CDR1 SGHTA, CDR2 FQGNSA. The V gene end was trimmed by 8 bases and the J gene end by 0 bases; junction bases not matched to a gene: 2. The chain's CDR3 is CASGTASTDTQYF. The CDR3 region has the DNA TGTGCCAGCGGGACAGCCAGCACAGATACGCAGTATTTT.

V usage is TRBV4-3 and J usage is TRBJ1-5, with a possible D match to TRBD1 (5 bases). The CDR3 loop spans 15 amino acids. V gave up 1 base and J gave up 9 bases, with 16 bases separating them. Germline assignment: CDR1 LGHNA and CDR2 YSLEER. The chain's CDR3 is CASSQGVGVGRPQHF. The CDR3 DNA follows: TGCGCCAGCAGCCAAGGGGTGGGGGTCGGCCGGCCCCAGCATTTT.

The J gene is TRBJ2-1, the V gene TRBV19; 9 bases line up with TRBD2. CDR1 is LNHDA and CDR2 is SQIVND in the germline V gene (reference sequence). The CDR3 has 15 amino acids. Losses at the gene ends were 3 bases for V and 5 bases for J; bases not matched to a gene: 5. DNA for the CDR3: TGTGCCAGTAGTATGGTGGCTAGCGGGAACAATGAGCAGTTCTTC. It encodes CASSMVASGNNEQFF.

A remark on this clone: At one end the junction does not follow the germline gene, possibly because of a read error. This sequence joins TRBV6-1 and TRBJ2-1; the D is unclear. Germline V gives CDR1 MNHNS, CDR2 SASEGT. The length of the CDR3 is 12 residues. The CDR3 is CASSERTLLFVF. The CDR3 region has the DNA TGTGCCAGCAGTGAACGGACCCTTCTTTTTGTCTTC.

V usage is TRBV5-6 and J usage is TRBJ1-5; the match to TRBD1 covers 9 bases. The trim removed 7 bases at V and 4 bases at J, leaving 15 bases unmatched. The CDR3 runs 17 residues. Germline values: CDR1 SGHDT, CDR2 YYEEEE. DNA of the CDR3: TGTGCCAGCTCCTCAAGAGGGGGACAGGGACTTAATCAGCCCCAGCATTTT. It specifies CASSSRGGQGLNQPQHF.

V usage is TRBV5-1 and J usage is TRBJ1-4; unclear D gene. CDR3 length: 16 residues. Germline-derived CDR1 and CDR2 are SGHRS and YFSETQ. The ends were cut back, 4 bases at V and 3 bases at J, with 16 bases in the middle. CDR3 sequence: CASSLAPPRANEKLFF. The DNA for the CDR3 is TGCGCCAGCAGCCTGGCACCTCCAAGGGCTAATGAAAAACTGTTTTTT. Together with reference TRBV5-1 and TRBJ1-4, the CDR3 gives the full variable domain: KAGVTQTPRYLIKTRGQQVTLSCSPISGHRSVSWYQQTPGQGLQFLFEYFSETQRNKGNFPGRFSGRQFSNSRSEMNVSTLELGDSALYLCASSLAPPRANEKLFFGSGTQLSVL.

The genes are TRBV5-1 and TRBJ1-4; 7 bases match TRBD1. This CDR3 is built from 14 residues. Germline CDR1 SGHRS, CDR2 YFSETQ. V lost 2 bases, J lost 6 bases, and 4 bases stayed unmatched. This CDR3 reads CASSFDRVDEKLFF. Here the CDR3 DNA reads TGCGCCAGCAGCTTCGACAGGGTTGATGAAAAACTGTTTTTT.

The chain links TRBV5-1 to TRBJ1-2; D is unresolved. The CDR3 covers 13 residues. With 0 bases removed from V and 6 bases from J, the gap between germline ends came to 9 bases. CDR1 and CDR2 (germline): SGHRS, YFSETQ. The CDR3 protein is CASSLDVRDGYTF. The CDR3 bases are TGCGCCAGCAGCTTGGACGTCCGGGATGGCTACACCTTC.

In DNA form, the CDR3 reads TGTGCCAGCAGCTTACCCCCTGGGCCTGAAGCTTTCTTT. Its protein product is CASSLPPGPEAFF. The rearrangement uses TRBV7-2 and TRBJ1-1; D remains ambiguous. Germline CDR1 is SGHTA and CDR2 is FQGNSA. The CDR3 covers 13 residues. Trimming removed 2 bases at V and 6 bases at J, with 10 bases between.